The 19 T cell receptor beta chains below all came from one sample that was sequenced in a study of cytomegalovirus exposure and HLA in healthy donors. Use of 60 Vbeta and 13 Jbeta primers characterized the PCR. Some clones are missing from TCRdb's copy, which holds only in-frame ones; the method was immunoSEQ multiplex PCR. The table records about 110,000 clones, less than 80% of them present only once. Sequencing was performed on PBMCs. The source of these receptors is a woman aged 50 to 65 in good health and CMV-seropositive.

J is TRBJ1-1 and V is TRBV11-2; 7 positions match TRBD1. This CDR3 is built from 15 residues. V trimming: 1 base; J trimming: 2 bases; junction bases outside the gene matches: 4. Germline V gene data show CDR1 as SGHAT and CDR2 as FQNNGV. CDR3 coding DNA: TGTGCCAGCAGCTTAGCCGGGACAGCTAACACTGAAGCTTTCTTT. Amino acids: CASSLAGTANTEAFF. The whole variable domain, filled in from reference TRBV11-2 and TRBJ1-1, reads EAGVAQSPRYKIIEKRQSVAFWCNPISGHATLYWYQQILGQGPKLLIQFQNNGVVDDSQLPKDRFSAERLKGVDSTLKIQPAKLEDSAVYLCASSLAGTANTEAFFGQGTRLTVV.

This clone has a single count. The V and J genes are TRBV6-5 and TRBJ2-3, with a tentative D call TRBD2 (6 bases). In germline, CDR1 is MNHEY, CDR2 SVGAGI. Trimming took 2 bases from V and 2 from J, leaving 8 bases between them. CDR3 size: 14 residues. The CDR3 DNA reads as TGTGCCAGCAGTTACGCGGACTACACAGATACGCAGTATTTT. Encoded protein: CASSYADYTDTQYF.

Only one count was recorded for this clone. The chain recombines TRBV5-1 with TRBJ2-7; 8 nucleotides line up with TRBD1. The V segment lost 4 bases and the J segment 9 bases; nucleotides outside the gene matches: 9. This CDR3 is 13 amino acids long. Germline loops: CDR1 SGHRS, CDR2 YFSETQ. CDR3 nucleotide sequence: TGCGCCAGCAGCGAGGACAGGGTTCTCGGGCAGTACTTC. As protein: CASSEDRVLGQYF.

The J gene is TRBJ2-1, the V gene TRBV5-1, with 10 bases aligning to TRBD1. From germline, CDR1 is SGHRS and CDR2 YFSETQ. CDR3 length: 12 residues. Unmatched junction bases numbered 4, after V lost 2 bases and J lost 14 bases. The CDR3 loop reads CASSFTGTGEFF. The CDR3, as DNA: TGCGCCAGCAGCTTTACCGGGACAGGGGAGTTCTTC.

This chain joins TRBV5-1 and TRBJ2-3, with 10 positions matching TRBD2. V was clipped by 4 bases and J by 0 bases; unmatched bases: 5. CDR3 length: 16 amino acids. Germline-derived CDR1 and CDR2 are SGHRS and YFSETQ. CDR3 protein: CASSPGLAASTDTQYF. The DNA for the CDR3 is TGCGCCAGCAGCCCCGGACTAGCGGCTAGCACAGATACGCAGTATTTT.

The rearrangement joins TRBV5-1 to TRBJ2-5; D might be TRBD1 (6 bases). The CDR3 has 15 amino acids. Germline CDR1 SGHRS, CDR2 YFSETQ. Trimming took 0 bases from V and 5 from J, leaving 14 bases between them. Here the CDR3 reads CASSLEGGIGETQYF. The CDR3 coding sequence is TGCGCCAGCAGCTTGGAAGGGGGAATTGGGGAGACCCAGTACTTC.

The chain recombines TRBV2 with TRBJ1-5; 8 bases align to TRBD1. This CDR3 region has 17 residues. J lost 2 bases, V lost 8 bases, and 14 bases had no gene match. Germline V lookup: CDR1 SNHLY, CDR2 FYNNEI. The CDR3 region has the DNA TGTGCCAGCTGTAAAGACAGGGGAATTATTGGCAATCAGCCCCAGCATTTT. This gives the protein CASCKDRGIIGNQPQHF.

The CDR3 protein is CASSPGGAFMDTEAFF. In DNA, the CDR3 is TGTGCCAGCAGCCCAGGGGGCGCGTTTATGGACACTGAAGCTTTCTTT. The chain has TRBV7-2 and TRBJ1-1, with TRBD1 matching 8 bases. The CDR3 contains 16 residues. J gave up 3 bases and V 5 bases, and 11 bases lay outside the gene matches. The germline CDR1 and CDR2 sequences are SGHTA and FQGNSA.

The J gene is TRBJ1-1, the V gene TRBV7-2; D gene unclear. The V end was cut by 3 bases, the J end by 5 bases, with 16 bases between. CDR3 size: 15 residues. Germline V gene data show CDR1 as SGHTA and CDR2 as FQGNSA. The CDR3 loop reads CASSFSSGRVTEAFF. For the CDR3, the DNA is TGTGCCAGCAGCTTCTCATCCGGGAGGGTAACTGAAGCTTTCTTT.

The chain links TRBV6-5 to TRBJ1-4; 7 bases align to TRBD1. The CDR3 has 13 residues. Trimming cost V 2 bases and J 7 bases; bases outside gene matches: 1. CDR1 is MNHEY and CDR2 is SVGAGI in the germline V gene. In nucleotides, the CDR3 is TGTGCCAGCAGTTACGGGACAGTTGAAAAACTGTTTTTT. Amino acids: CASSYGTVEKLFF.

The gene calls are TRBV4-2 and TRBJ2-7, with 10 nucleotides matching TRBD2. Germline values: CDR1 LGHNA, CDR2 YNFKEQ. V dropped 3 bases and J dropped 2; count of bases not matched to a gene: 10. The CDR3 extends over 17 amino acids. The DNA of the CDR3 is TGTGCCAGCAGCCAGTCGGCAGCGGGGGGGGTCCCCTACGAGCAGTACTTC. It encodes CASSQSAAGGVPYEQYF.

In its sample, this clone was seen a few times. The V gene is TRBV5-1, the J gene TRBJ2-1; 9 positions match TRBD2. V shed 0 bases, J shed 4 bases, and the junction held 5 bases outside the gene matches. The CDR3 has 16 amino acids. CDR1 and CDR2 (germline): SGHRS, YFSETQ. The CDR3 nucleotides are TGCGCCAGCAGCTTGGCTAGCGGGAATGCTTACAATGAGCAGTTCTTC. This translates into CASSLASGNAYNEQFF. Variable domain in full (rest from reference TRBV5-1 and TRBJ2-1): KAGVTQTPRYLIKTRGQQVTLSCSPISGHRSVSWYQQTPGQGLQFLFEYFSETQRNKGNFPGRFSGRQFSNSRSEMNVSTLELGDSALYLCASSLASGNAYNEQFFGPGTRLTVL.

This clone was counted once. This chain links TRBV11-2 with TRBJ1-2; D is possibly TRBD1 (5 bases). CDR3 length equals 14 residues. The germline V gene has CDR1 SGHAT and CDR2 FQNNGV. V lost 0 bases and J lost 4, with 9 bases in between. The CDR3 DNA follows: TGTGCCAGCAGCTTAGAGGGGGAGGGCTATGGCTACACCTTC. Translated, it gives CASSLEGEGYGYTF.

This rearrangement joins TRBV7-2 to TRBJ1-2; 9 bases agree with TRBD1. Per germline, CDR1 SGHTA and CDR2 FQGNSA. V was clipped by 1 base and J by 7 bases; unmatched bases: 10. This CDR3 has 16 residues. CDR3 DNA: TGTGCCAGCAGCTTAGGTATCTCACAGGGGGCCCTTGGCTACACCTTC. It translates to CASSLGISQGALGYTF. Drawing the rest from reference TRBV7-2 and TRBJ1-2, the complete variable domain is GAGVSQSPSNKVTEKGKDVELRCDPISGHTALYWYRQSLGQGLEFLIYFQGNSAPDKSGLPSDRFSAERTGGSVSTLTIQRTQQEDSAVYLCASSLGISQGALGYTFGSGTRLTVV.

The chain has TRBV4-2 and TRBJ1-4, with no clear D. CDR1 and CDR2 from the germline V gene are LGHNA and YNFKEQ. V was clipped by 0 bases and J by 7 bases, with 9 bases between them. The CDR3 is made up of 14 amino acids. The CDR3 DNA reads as TGTGCCAGCAGCCAAGATGGGGAGGGTGAAAAACTGTTTTTT. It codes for CASSQDGEGEKLFF.

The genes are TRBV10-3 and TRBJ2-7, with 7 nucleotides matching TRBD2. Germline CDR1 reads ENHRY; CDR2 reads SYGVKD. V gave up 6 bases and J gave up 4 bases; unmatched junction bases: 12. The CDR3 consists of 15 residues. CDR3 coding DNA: TGTGCCATCAGCGGGGACTACGACTTTGGATACGAGCAGTACTTC. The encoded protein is CAISGDYDFGYEQYF.

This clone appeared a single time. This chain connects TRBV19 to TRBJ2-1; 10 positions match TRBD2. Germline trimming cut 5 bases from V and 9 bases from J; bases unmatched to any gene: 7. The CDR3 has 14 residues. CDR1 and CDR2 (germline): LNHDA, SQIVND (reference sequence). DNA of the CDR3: TGTGCCAGTAGTCTGAGACTAGCGGGTACTGAGCAGTTCTTC. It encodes CASSLRLAGTEQFF.

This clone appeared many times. CDR3 nucleotide sequence: TGTGCCAGCAGTTTAGATCCGGGGGGGGGCCCTAACTATGGCTACACCTTC. Amino acid sequence: CASSLDPGGGPNYGYTF. The V gene is TRBV28, the J gene TRBJ1-2; D possibly corresponds to TRBD1 (6 bases). Looked up from germline, CDR1 is MDHEN and CDR2 is SYDVKM. The V and J ends lost 2 bases and 0 bases respectively, with 16 bases between them. The CDR3 totals 17 residues.

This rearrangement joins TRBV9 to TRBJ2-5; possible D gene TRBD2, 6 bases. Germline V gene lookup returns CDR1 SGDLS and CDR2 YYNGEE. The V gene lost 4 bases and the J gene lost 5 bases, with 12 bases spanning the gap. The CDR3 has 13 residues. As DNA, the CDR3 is TGTGCCAGCAGCCCCCGCCTAGCGGAGACCCAGTACTTC. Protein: CASSPRLAETQYF. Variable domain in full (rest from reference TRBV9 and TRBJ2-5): DSGVTQTPKHLITATGQRVTLRCSPRSGDLSVYWYQQSLDQGLQFLIQYYNGEERAKGNILERFSAQQFPDLHSELNLSSLELGDSALYFCASSPRLAETQYFGPGTRLLVL.